This T cell receptor beta chain appears in the sequencing data of a study of CD8 T cells in ankylosing spondylitis (dated by TCRdb to about 2017). Looking at the study overall: T cell receptor beta repertoires were profiled in healthy donors and ankylosing spondylitis patients so that disease-linked TCR variants could be found. Peripheral blood was sampled, and synovial fluid was additionally collected from ankylosing spondylitis patients. In total, the full study cohort was made up of roughly 110 healthy donors and more than 20 ankylosing spondylitis patients.

For sequencing, an Illumina HiSeq 2500 was employed. TCR beta libraries were prepared by quantitative 5'-RACE with molecular barcodes. The paper's processing steps were these. A new computational method based on a probabilistic model of VDJ rearrangement was used to identify disease-linked TCR variants. Through fastp at Q25 and MiXCR, TCRdb rebuilt clones from the public reads, retaining in-frame beta chains. Rows matching on CDR3 protein sequence are summarized as one entry with the most common DNA and genes. Here the V and J calls rest on TCRdb's processing, not on the authors' analysis. The sample records 300,000 to 350,000 distinct CDR3 sequences, more than 20% of which are singletons. The ten top clones hold 3.5% of the sample. Concerning this clonotype: The clone's antigen remains unknown. One base away there is no much larger clone; base qualities are not given.

The full study reports these points: The disease-linked clones showed a CD8+ phenotype and occurred at relatively low frequencies in peripheral blood. Some TCR beta motif variants had previously been reported in synovial fluid and blood of reactive arthritis patients, which suggested common disease-initiation mechanisms. According to the report, matched synovial fluid samples from ankylosing spondylitis patients were significantly enriched for the disease-linked clones. A TCR beta motif made up of eight or nine highly homologous amino acid variants appeared to be characteristic of blood from ankylosing spondylitis patients.

From its cysteine to its phenylalanine, the CDR3 spans 15 amino acids. Only the CDR3 region is kept as DNA, spanning 45 bases read in frame from base 1. Deletion took 1 base off V and 2 bases off J, with a span of 9 bases between the germline ends. As encoded in the germline V gene, CDR1 is SGHTA while CDR2 is FQGNSA. This chain is built from TRBV7-2 and TRBJ2-1, with no reliable assignment of the D segment. The specimen sequenced was blood, either unsorted or a sorted T cell fraction (not recorded which). This clonotype was sampled from a female donor with ankylosing spondylitis or in good health (not recorded which). The nucleotide sequence reads TGTGCCAGCAGCTTAGAGGCGATGGCCTACAATGAGCAGTTCTTC. This is translated as CASSLEAMAYNEQFF.